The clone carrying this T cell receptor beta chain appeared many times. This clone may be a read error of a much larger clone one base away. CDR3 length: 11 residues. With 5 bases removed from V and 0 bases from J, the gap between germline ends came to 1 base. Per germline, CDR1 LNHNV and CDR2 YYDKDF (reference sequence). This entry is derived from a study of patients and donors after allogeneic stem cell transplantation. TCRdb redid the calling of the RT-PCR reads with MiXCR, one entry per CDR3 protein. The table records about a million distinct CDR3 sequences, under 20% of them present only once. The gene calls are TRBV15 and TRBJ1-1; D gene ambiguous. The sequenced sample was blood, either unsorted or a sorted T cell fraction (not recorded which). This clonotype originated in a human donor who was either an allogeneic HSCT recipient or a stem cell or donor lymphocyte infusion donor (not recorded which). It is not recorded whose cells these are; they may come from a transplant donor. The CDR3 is CATSLNTEAFF. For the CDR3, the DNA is TGTGCCACCAGCTTGAACACTGAAGCTTTCTTT.